This TCR beta chain was sequenced during a study of blood T cell repertoires in COVID-19. About the research overall: Nucleic acid was either cDNA or gDNA, and it came from T cells, B-cell-depleted T cells, or PBMCs.

Profiled with immunoSEQ multiplex PCR; TCRdb holds only in-frame clones, not every one. The sample lists about 130,000 clones, about 80% occurring once. From germline, CDR1 is MDHEN and CDR2 SYDVKM. Trimming cost V 7 bases and J 5 bases, with 11 bases left between them. CDR3 length: 12 residues. This TCR came from a woman between 45 and 65 years old with acute or convalescent COVID-19. The chain couples TRBV28 to TRBJ1-2; D remains ambiguous. Sequenced input: peripheral blood. In DNA, the CDR3 is TGTGCCAGCACCTGGAGCGGATATGGCTACACCTTC. Translation: CASTWSGYGYTF.